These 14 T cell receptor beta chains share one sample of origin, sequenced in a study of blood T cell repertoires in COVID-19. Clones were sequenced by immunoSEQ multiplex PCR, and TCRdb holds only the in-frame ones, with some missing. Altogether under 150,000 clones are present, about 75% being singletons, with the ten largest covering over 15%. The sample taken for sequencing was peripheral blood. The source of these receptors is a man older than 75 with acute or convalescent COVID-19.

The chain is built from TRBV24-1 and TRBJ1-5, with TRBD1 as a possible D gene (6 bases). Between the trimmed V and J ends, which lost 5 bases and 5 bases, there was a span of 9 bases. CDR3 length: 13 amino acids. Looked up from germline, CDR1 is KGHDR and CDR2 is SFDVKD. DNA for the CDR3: TGTGCCACCAGTGGAGGGGGTGATCAGCCCCAGCATTTT. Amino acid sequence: CATSGGGDQPQHF.

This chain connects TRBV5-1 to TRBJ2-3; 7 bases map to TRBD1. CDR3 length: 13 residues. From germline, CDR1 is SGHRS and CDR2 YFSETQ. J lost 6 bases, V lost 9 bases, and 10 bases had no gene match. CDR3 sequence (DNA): TGCGCCACCGGAGAGACAGGGTCGGATACGCAGTATTTT. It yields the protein CATGETGSDTQYF.

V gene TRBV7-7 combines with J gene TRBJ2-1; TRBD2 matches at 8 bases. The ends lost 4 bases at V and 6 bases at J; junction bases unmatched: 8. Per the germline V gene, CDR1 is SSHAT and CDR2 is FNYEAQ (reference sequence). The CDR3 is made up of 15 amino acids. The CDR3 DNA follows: TGTGCCAGCAGCTCCGGGAGGGGGACTAGCAATGAGCAGTTCTTC. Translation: CASSSGRGTSNEQFF. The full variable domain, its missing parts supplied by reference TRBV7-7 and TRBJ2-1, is GAGVSQSPRYKVTKRGQDVTLRCDPISSHATLYWYQQALGQGPEFLTYFNYEAQPDKSGLPSDRFSAERPEGSISTLTIQRTEQRDSAMYRCASSSGRGTSNEQFFGPGTRLTVL.

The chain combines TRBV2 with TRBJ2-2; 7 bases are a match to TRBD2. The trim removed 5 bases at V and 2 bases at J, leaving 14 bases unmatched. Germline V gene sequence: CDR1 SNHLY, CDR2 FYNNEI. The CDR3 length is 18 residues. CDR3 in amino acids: CASSYQGAGRINTGELFF. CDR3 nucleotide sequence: TGTGCCAGCAGTTACCAGGGAGCGGGACGGATTAACACCGGGGAGCTGTTTTTT.

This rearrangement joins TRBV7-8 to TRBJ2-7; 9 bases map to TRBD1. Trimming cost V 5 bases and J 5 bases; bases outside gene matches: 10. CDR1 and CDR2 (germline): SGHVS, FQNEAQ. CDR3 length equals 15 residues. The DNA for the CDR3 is TGTGCCAGCAGCCCGGGGACAGGGAGGATCCACGAGCAGTACTTC. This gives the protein CASSPGTGRIHEQYF.

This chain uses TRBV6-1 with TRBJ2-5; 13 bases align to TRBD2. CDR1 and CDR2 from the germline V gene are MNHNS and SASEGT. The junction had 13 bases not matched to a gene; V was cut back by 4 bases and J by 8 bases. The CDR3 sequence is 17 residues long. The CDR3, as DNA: TGTGCCAGCAGTGTGGAACTAGCGGGGGGGTCGGACCTAACCCAGTACTTC. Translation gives CASSVELAGGSDLTQYF.

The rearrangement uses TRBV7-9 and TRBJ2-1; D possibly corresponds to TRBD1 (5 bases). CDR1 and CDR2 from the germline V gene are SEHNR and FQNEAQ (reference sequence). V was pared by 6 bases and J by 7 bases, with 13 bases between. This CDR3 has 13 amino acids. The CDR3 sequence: CASSPNSGNEQFF. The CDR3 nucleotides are TGTGCCAGCAGTCCCAATTCAGGGAATGAGCAGTTCTTC.

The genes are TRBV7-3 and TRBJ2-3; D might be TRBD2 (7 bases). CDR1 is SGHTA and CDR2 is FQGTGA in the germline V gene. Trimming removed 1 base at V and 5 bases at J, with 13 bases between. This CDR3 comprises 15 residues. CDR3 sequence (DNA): TGTGCCAGCAGCTTAAGCGGGGGCAGTAAAGATACGCAGTATTTT. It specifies CASSLSGGSKDTQYF.

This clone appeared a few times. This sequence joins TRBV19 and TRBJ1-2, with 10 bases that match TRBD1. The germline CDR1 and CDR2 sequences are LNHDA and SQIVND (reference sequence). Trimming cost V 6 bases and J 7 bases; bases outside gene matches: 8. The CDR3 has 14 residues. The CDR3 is CASRPWTGGFGYTF. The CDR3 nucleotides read TGTGCCAGTAGACCTTGGACAGGGGGTTTTGGCTACACCTTC.

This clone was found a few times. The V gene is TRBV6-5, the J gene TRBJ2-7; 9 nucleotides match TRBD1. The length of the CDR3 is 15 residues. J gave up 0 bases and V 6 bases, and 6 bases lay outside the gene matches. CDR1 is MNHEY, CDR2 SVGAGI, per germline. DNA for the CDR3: TGTGCCAGCAGCCCGGACAGGGGAAACTCCTACGAGCAGTACTTC. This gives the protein CASSPDRGNSYEQYF.

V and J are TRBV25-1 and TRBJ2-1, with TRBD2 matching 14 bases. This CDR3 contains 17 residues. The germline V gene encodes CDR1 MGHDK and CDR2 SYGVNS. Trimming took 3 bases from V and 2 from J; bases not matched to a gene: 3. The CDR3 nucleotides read TGTGCCAGCAGTGACCCGGGACTAGCGGGGGCCTACAATGAGCAGTTCTTC. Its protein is CASSDPGLAGAYNEQFF.

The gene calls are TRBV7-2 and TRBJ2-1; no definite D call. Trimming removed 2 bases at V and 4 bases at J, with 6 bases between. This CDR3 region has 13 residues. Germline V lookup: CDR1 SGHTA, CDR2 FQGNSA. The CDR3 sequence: CASSLNEYNEQFF. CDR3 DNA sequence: TGTGCCAGCAGCTTAAATGAGTACAATGAGCAGTTCTTC. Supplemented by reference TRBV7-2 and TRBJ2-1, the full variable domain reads GAGVSQSPSNKVTEKGKDVELRCDPISGHTALYWYRQSLGQGLEFLIYFQGNSAPDKSGLPSDRFSAERTGGSVSTLTIQRTQQEDSAVYLCASSLNEYNEQFFGPGTRLTVL.

This chain's CDR3 is CASSYSTRERQPQHF. DNA of the CDR3: TGTGCCAGCAGTTACTCGACCAGGGAACGTCAGCCCCAGCATTTT. The V call is TRBV6-2 or TRBV6-3, the J call TRBJ1-5, with TRBD1 as a possible D gene (5 bases). CDR3 length equals 15 residues. The germline V gene encodes CDR1 MNHEY and CDR2 SVGEGT. V shed 0 bases and J shed 6 bases, with 12 bases lying between them.

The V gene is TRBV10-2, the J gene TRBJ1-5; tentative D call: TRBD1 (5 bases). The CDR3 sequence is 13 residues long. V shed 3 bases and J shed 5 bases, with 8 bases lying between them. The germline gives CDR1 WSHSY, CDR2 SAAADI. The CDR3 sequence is CASSDTGDQPQHF. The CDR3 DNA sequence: TGCGCCAGCAGTGATACAGGTGATCAGCCCCAGCATTTT.